The 5 T cell receptor beta chains below come from one sample, sequenced in a study of T-cell memory formation after mild COVID-19. TCRdb independently ran MiXCR on the 5' RACE reads; one entry per CDR3 protein. The sample holds roughly 150,000 distinct CDR3 sequences; around 13% are singletons and the top ten take approximately 3.4%. The material sequenced was PBMCs or a T cell subset sorted from them (not recorded which). Receptors were obtained from a man aged 18 to 35 who had mild COVID-19 (a few samples of this study predate the infection). Cell type and time point are not known.

This chain joins TRBV20-1 and TRBJ2-3; no firm D call. Deletions cut 2 bases from V and 4 bases from J, with 7 bases between. Germline CDR1 is DFQATT and CDR2 is SNEGSKA (reference sequence). The CDR3 has 12 residues. CDR3 sequence reads: CSARLSPDTQYF. CDR3 nucleotides: TGCAGTGCTAGATTGAGCCCAGATACGCAGTATTTT.

The rearrangement links TRBV6-5 to TRBJ2-5; 8 bases fit TRBD2. The germline gives CDR1 MNHEY, CDR2 SVGAGI. CDR3 length: 15 residues. The V segment lost 5 bases and the J segment 2 bases; nucleotides outside the gene matches: 7. The DNA for the CDR3 is TGTGCCAGCAGTCACACTAGCGGCCCTCAAGAGACCCAGTACTTC. Translation gives CASSHTSGPQETQYF.

This clonotype appeared a few times. CDR3 coding DNA: TGTGCCAGCAGCAAGACACTACCCGGGGAGCTGTTTTTT. Protein sequence: CASSKTLPGELFF. The V gene is TRBV11-2, the J gene TRBJ2-2, with D unclear. CDR3 length: 13 amino acids. With 5 bases removed from V and 6 bases from J, the gap between germline ends came to 10 bases. CDR1 is SGHAT, CDR2 FQNNGV, per germline.

This chain joins TRBV4-1 and TRBJ1-5; TRBD1 might be the D (6 bases). The CDR3 is 14 residues long. The V gene lost 6 bases and the J gene lost 3 bases, with 12 bases spanning the gap. Germline V gene data show CDR1 as MGHRA and CDR2 as YSYEKL. The CDR3 here is CASSRQDDNQPQHF. Written as DNA, the CDR3 is TGCGCCAGCAGTCGACAGGACGACAATCAGCCCCAGCATTTT.

This chain uses TRBV7-3 with TRBJ1-2; tentative D call: TRBD1 (5 bases). Germline CDR1 SGHTA, CDR2 FQGTGA. CDR3 length equals 12 residues. The V end was cut by 4 bases, the J end by 8 bases, with 11 bases between. The CDR3 DNA sequence: TGTGCCAGCAGCTCGGATCGGGGCGGCTACACCTTC. The encoded protein is CASSSDRGGYTF.